This T cell receptor beta chain originates from a study of T cells after yellow fever vaccination. On the study more broadly: Fractions low in cell number were prepared with SMART-Seq v4 Ultra Low Input.

Germline lookup yields CDR1 MDHEN and CDR2 SYDVKM. V was shortened by 6 bases and J by 1 base, with 13 bases between the two germline ends. This CDR3 is 15 amino acids long. Worth noting for this clonotype: Its antigen remains unidentified.

In making TCR cDNA, 5'RACE template switching added a universal primer site and UMIs to it. In TCRdb, the 5' RACE reads were re-called with MiXCR into one record per CDR3 protein. The sample has approximately 340,000 distinct CDR3 sequences, 8.5% to 9% seen once. The study's findings and limits: Most primary-vaccination clones reappeared after the booster (approximately 95% CD4, about 88% CD8). Researchers noted that a small share of clonotypes showed up in both CD4 and CD8 compartments.

The chain carries TRBV28 and TRBJ1-5; no clear D. The source material was PBMCs, sampled on the day of the first yellow fever vaccination. The TCR was taken from a man in his late teens or twenties who received the YFV17D yellow fever vaccine. CDR3 loop: CASSHAGPSNQPQHF. The CDR3 nucleotides read TGTGCCAGCAGCCACGCCGGGCCCAGCAATCAGCCCCAGCATTTT.